This record looks at one TCR beta chain sequence and its context. The antigen it binds to is not known. The record has no base qualities; no much larger clone is one base away. CDR1 and CDR2, looked up from the germline V gene, are SGHAT and FQNNGV. The CDR3, from cysteine to phenylalanine, totals 15 residues. Only CDR3 DNA remains: 45 bases, in frame from the first base. Trimming at the junction amounts to 3 bases on V and 0 bases on J, and the germline ends lie 11 bases apart. This sample is drawn from a study of control samples from healthy donors and cancer patients (dated by TCRdb to 2020 to 2022). Libraries were constructed by the immunoSEQ multiplex PCR assay. What TCRdb holds here is the immuneACCESS table cut down to in-frame rearrangements. Part of the clones is not present; checked against another copy, under half of the missing clones reflect an unresolved V gene, and the others are unexplained. For this sample the table gives under 300,000 clones, of which almost 85% were detected only once. Of the sample, roughly 15% falls within the top ten clones.

The chain employs TRBV11-2 and TRBJ1-1; TRBD1 is possibly the D segment (5 matching bases). The TCR originated in a woman aged 55-75 years with lung cancer. Source material: PBMCs. The CDR3 region has the sequence CASSFSGTVNTEAFF. The nucleotides read TGTGCCAGCAGCTTTTCCGGGACCGTGAACACTGAAGCTTTCTTT.